A single sample is the source of the 10 T cell receptor beta chains below, sequenced in a study of human T cells and chemical hapten exposure. Regarding time point: patch test 1, 2 weeks after DPC sensitization. The treatment was: therapeutic diphenylcyclopropenone sensitization with weekly scalp DPC. Each CDR3 protein is one row after TCRdb ran MiXCR on the RACE reads. The table has approximately 80,000 distinct CDR3 sequences, around 11% seen once; the top ten hold 3.5% to 4.5%. Sequencing used whole blood, obtained in connection with sensitization to the hapten diphenylcyclopropenone (DPC). The receptor set was obtained from a woman aged 45-65 years with alopecia areata. Some clones in this sample may be carry-over from other donors' samples.

The sample holds one count of this clonotype. The genes are TRBV12-3 or TRBV12-4 and TRBJ2-5, with 9 positions matching TRBD1. The CDR3 is 13 amino acids. Trimming cost V 7 bases and J 2 bases; bases outside gene matches: 2. The CDR3 bases are TGTGCCAGCACACAGGGGGCTCAAGAGACCCAGTACTTC. Its protein is CASTQGAQETQYF.

This clonotype was seen repeatedly, ten times or more. The rearrangement joins TRBV30 to TRBJ1-6; D might be TRBD1 (5 bases). Looked up from germline, CDR1 is GTSNPN and CDR2 is SVGIG (reference sequence). With 0 bases removed from V and 7 bases from J, the gap between germline ends came to 10 bases. The CDR3 runs to 14 residues. The CDR3 DNA reads TGTGCCTGGAGTGTAGCCGGGGGAAATTCACCCCTCCACTTT. Amino acids: CAWSVAGGNSPLHF.

Many counts were recorded for this clonotype. The chain is built from TRBV14 and TRBJ2-7; 7 bases are shared with TRBD2. The junction had 9 bases not matched to a gene; V was cut back by 3 bases and J by 4 bases. The CDR3 runs to 15 residues. Per germline, CDR1 SGHDN and CDR2 FVKESK. The CDR3 region is CASSHLTSARYEQYF. CDR3 in DNA: TGTGCCAGCAGCCACTTAACTAGCGCCCGTTACGAGCAGTACTTC.

This clonotype was counted at least ten times. The gene calls are TRBV11-2 and TRBJ1-5; 9 nucleotides match TRBD1. The CDR3 has 18 residues. The V segment lost 5 bases and the J segment 0 bases; nucleotides outside the gene matches: 11. Germline V lookup: CDR1 SGHAT, CDR2 FQNNGV. For the CDR3, the DNA is TGTGCCAGCAGCGTGGGACAGGGCGCAACTTATAGCAATCAGCCCCAGCATTTT. This encodes CASSVGQGATYSNQPQHF.

The J gene is TRBJ2-1, the V gene TRBV19, with 8 bases aligning to TRBD2. Germline lookup yields CDR1 LNHDA and CDR2 SQIVND (reference sequence). Losses at the gene ends were 8 bases for V and 0 bases for J; bases not matched to a gene: 9. The CDR3 is made up of 16 amino acids. Here the CDR3 reads CASFAGGGRSYNEQFF. The CDR3 region has the DNA TGTGCCAGTTTTGCCGGGGGGGGACGCTCCTACAATGAGCAGTTCTTC. Complete variable domain (other parts from reference TRBV19 and TRBJ2-1): DGGITQSPKYLFRKEGQNVTLSCEQNLNHDAMYWYRQDPGQGLRLIYYSQIVNDFQKGDIAEGYSVSREKKESFPLTVTSAQKNPTAFYLCASFAGGGRSYNEQFFGPGTRLTVL.

This clonotype occurred many times. V usage is TRBV2 and J usage is TRBJ1-4; 9 nucleotides match TRBD1. The CDR3 has 14 residues. With V trimmed by 0 bases and J by 10 bases, 3 bases remained unmatched. Germline CDR1 is SNHLY and CDR2 is FYNNEI. The chain's CDR3 is CASSEALGQGKLFF. The DNA of the CDR3 is TGTGCCAGCAGTGAAGCGTTGGGACAGGGAAAACTGTTTTTT.

This clonotype was seen a few times. The rearrangement uses TRBV11-2 and TRBJ2-1, with 7 bases matching TRBD2. Germline-derived CDR1 and CDR2 are SGHAT and FQNNGV. The CDR3 has 14 residues. Trimming at V came to 5 bases and at J to 6 bases, leaving 7 bases not matched to a gene. For the CDR3, the DNA is TGTGCCAGCAGCCTCGGACTAGTTTTCAATGAGCAGTTCTTC. Translated, it gives CASSLGLVFNEQFF. Using reference TRBV11-2 and TRBJ2-1 for the parts outside the CDR3, the full variable domain is EAGVAQSPRYKIIEKRQSVAFWCNPISGHATLYWYQQILGQGPKLLIQFQNNGVVDDSQLPKDRFSAERLKGVDSTLKIQPAKLEDSAVYLCASSLGLVFNEQFFGPGTRLTVL.

The rearrangement joins TRBV5-6 to TRBJ2-1; the match to TRBD2 covers 12 bases. Germline CDR1 and CDR2: SGHDT and YYEEEE. The CDR3 runs to 16 residues. Germline trimming cut 4 bases from V and 12 bases from J; bases unmatched to any gene: 14. CDR3: CASSQPRTSGIHAQFF. DNA of the CDR3: TGTGCCAGCAGCCAGCCCCGGACTAGCGGGATCCACGCGCAGTTCTTC.

This clonotype has ten or more counts. The chain has TRBV18 and TRBJ1-4; D is unclear. The CDR3 length is 15 residues. Trimming took 1 base from V and 4 from J, leaving 10 bases between them. Germline assignment: CDR1 KGHSH and CDR2 LQKENI. The CDR3 protein is CASSPQVDLNEKLFF. In DNA form, the CDR3 reads TGTGCCAGCTCACCACAGGTGGACCTTAATGAAAAACTGTTTTTT.

V and J are TRBV7-3 and TRBJ2-1; TRBD2 might be the D (5 bases). Germline V gene data show CDR1 as SGHTA and CDR2 as FQGTGA. V dropped 5 bases and J dropped 7 bases, with 21 bases sitting between them. The CDR3 spans 16 residues. The CDR3 coding sequence is TGTGCCAGCAGCCGGCTGGAAATGTCGAGGACTAATGAGCAGTTCTTC. Translation gives CASSRLEMSRTNEQFF.